These 16 T cell receptor beta chains were sequenced from one sample in a study of human T cells and chemical hapten exposure (dated by TCRdb to about 2021). The time point label, read with the paper, signifies: patch test 1, 2 weeks after DPC sensitization. Read against the paper, the sample's treatment or condition label means: therapeutic diphenylcyclopropenone sensitization with weekly scalp DPC. Libraries were built with RACE. Sequenced using a NextSeq 500. TCRdb ran its own pipeline on the public reads, namely fastp trimming at Q25 and MiXCR clone calling, and kept in-frame beta chains. Merged by CDR3 protein, the rows form single entries marked with the most common genes and DNA. Counted in this sample were approximately 350,000 distinct CDR3 sequences; roughly 6.9% of them appeared once. In total, the top ten clones hold 8.4% of the sample. The sample was whole blood, taken in connection with sensitization to the hapten diphenylcyclopropenone (DPC). These receptors originate from a woman younger than 35 with alopecia areata. Some clones in this sample may be carry-over from other donors' samples.

V is TRBV14 and J is TRBJ2-7; D unresolved. CDR1 SGHDN and CDR2 FVKESK come from the germline V gene. V gave up 7 bases and J gave up 3 bases, with 19 bases separating them. The CDR3 has 15 residues. The CDR3 DNA reads TGTGCCAGCACCCCTGGTCTGGGCAGAGGCTACGAGCAGTACTTC. It specifies CASTPGLGRGYEQYF.

This clonotype was observed at least ten times. This chain joins TRBV15 and TRBJ1-3, with D unresolved. Germline CDR1 reads LNHNV; CDR2 reads YYDKDF (reference sequence). V was cut by 0 bases and J by 3 bases, with 15 bases left in between. The CDR3 covers 17 residues. The CDR3 bases are TGTGCCACCAGCAGAGAGTCGACAAGTACGGGTGGAAACACCATATATTTT. Amino acid sequence: CATSRESTSTGGNTIYF. Using reference TRBV15 and TRBJ1-3 for the parts outside the CDR3, the full variable domain is DAMVIQNPRYQVTQFGKPVTLSCSQTLNHNVMYWYQQKSSQAPKLLFHYYDKDFNNEADTPDNFQSRRPNTSFCFLDIRSPGLGDTAMYLCATSRESTSTGGNTIYFGEGSWLTVV.

The rearrangement links TRBV6-2 or TRBV6-3 to TRBJ1-1; no clear D. Germline-derived CDR1 and CDR2 are MNHEY and SVGEGT. The CDR3 runs 13 residues. Trimming stripped 6 bases from V and 6 bases from J, with 14 bases between. The chain's CDR3 is CASRKTVAPEAFF. In nucleotides, the CDR3 is TGTGCCAGCAGGAAAACAGTGGCTCCTGAAGCTTTCTTT.

This clonotype has a handful of counts. The chain uses TRBV28 and TRBJ1-1; D unresolved. Germline CDR1 is MDHEN and CDR2 is SYDVKM. The V end was cut by 7 bases, the J end by 3 bases, with 12 bases between. The CDR3 extends over 13 amino acids. The CDR3 DNA follows: TGTGCCAGCATCCGCGATGGGTACACTGAAGCTTTCTTT. It specifies CASIRDGYTEAFF.

This clonotype occurred a few times. The genes are TRBV7-2 and TRBJ2-3, with D unclear. Germline CDR1 and CDR2: SGHTA and FQGNSA. The CDR3 has 14 amino acids. With 6 bases removed from V and 0 bases from J, the gap between germline ends came to 10 bases. The CDR3 reads CASRWRKSTDTQYF. As DNA, the CDR3 is TGTGCCAGCAGGTGGCGGAAGAGCACAGATACGCAGTATTTT.

Turning to this clonotype: A much larger clone lies one base from this, so it may be a read error. The rearrangement links TRBV20-1 to TRBJ2-7; TRBD1 agrees at 7 bases. The CDR3 contains 16 residues. Germline CDR1 DFQATT, CDR2 SNEGSKA (reference sequence). This chain's CDR3 is CSARAMDRPGSYELYF. The CDR3 DNA reads as TGCAGTGCTAGAGCTATGGACAGGCCTGGCTCCTACGAGCTGTACTTC.

This clonotype was counted at least ten times. The chain couples TRBV28 to TRBJ2-1; possibly TRBD1 for D (6 bases). This CDR3 spans 15 amino acids. V lost 4 bases to trimming and J lost 12 bases, with 22 bases between them. Germline V gene sequence: CDR1 MDHEN, CDR2 SYDVKM. The CDR3 nucleotides are TGTGCCAGCAGTTCAACCGGGACACTTCACGGGGTGCAGTTCTTC. Translation: CASSSTGTLHGVQFF.

This clonotype was counted between two and nine times. The chain combines TRBV9 with TRBJ2-3, with TRBD2 identical over 10 bases. The trim removed 2 bases at V and 4 bases at J, leaving 7 bases unmatched. The germline CDR1 and CDR2 sequences are SGDLS and YYNGEE. CDR3 length equals 16 residues. The CDR3 DNA reads as TGTGCCAGCAGCGTCAGCGGGGGGGCCTGGGCAGATACGCAGTATTTT. Amino acids: CASSVSGGAWADTQYF.

This chain uses TRBV2 with TRBJ2-1; 7 nucleotides align to TRBD2. Germline lookup yields CDR1 SNHLY and CDR2 FYNNEI. The V and J ends lost 2 bases and 0 bases, in that order; junction bases with no gene match: 7. The CDR3 covers 17 residues. The CDR3 loop is CASSEIPPGGSYNEQFF. CDR3 nucleotide sequence: TGTGCCAGCAGTGAAATCCCGCCGGGGGGCTCCTACAATGAGCAGTTCTTC.

V and J are TRBV27 and TRBJ2-7, with 7 nucleotides matching TRBD1. The CDR3 covers 17 residues. The germline V gene has CDR1 MNHEY and CDR2 SMNVEV (reference sequence). Trimming took 3 bases from V and 6 from J; bases not matched to a gene: 17. The CDR3, as DNA: TGTGCCAGCAGTTTCCGCGGAGGTGACAGGGCGATCAGCGAGCAGTACTTC. Residues: CASSFRGGDRAISEQYF.

This clonotype was detected a few times. The gene calls are TRBV28 and TRBJ1-2, with 7 positions matching TRBD1. The J segment lost 4 bases and the V segment lost 5 bases, leaving 4 bases of the junction unmatched. This CDR3 is 13 amino acids long. CDR1 MDHEN and CDR2 SYDVKM come from the germline V gene. Here the CDR3 DNA reads TGTGCCAGCAGTGATTGGACAGGCTATGGCTACACCTTC. Translating it yields CASSDWTGYGYTF.

In this sample, this clonotype turned up a few times. The chain links TRBV3-1 to TRBJ2-3, with D uncertain. The germline gives CDR1 LGHDT, CDR2 YNNKEL (reference sequence). The CDR3 length is 14 residues. Deletions cut 0 bases from V and 8 bases from J, with 12 bases between. The CDR3 DNA is TGTGCCAGCAGCCAAGATCTAACCATGGGTACGCAGTATTTT. Translated, it gives CASSQDLTMGTQYF.

This clonotype was seen only a few times. The genes are TRBV6-6 and TRBJ1-4, with a possible D match to TRBD1 (6 bases). The length of the CDR3 is 14 residues. V lost 8 bases and J 0 bases, leaving 10 bases between the germline ends. CDR1 is MNHNY, CDR2 SVGAGI, per germline (reference sequence). The CDR3 sequence: CASGGLTTNEKLFF. CDR3 in DNA: TGTGCCAGCGGGGGGCTTACAACTAATGAAAAACTGTTTTTT.

V gene TRBV2 combines with J gene TRBJ1-3; no clear D. V shed 5 bases and J shed 0 bases, with 11 bases lying between them. This CDR3 has 15 residues. Germline lookup yields CDR1 SNHLY and CDR2 FYNNEI. For the CDR3, the DNA is TGTGCCAGCAGTCCCGACCGTGACTCTGGAAACACCATATATTTT. Translated, it gives CASSPDRDSGNTIYF.

This clonotype was detected ten times or more. The rearrangement uses TRBV3-1 and TRBJ1-5; D is ambiguous. CDR3 length: 13 residues. Germline-derived CDR1 and CDR2 are LGHDT and YNNKEL (reference sequence). V dropped 4 bases and J dropped 5 bases, with 9 bases sitting between them. The CDR3 loop reads CASSPTGDQPQHF. Here the CDR3 DNA reads TGTGCCAGCAGCCCCACCGGGGATCAGCCCCAGCATTTT.

This clonotype was seen ten or more times. V and J are TRBV4-2 and TRBJ2-3; 8 bases map to TRBD2. The CDR3 runs 16 residues. Trimming at V came to 5 bases and at J to 1 base, leaving 8 bases not matched to a gene. From germline, CDR1 is LGHNA and CDR2 YNFKEQ. DNA for the CDR3: TGTGCCAGCAGCTTGGAGACTAGCGCCGGCACAGATACGCAGTATTTT. Its translation is CASSLETSAGTDTQYF.